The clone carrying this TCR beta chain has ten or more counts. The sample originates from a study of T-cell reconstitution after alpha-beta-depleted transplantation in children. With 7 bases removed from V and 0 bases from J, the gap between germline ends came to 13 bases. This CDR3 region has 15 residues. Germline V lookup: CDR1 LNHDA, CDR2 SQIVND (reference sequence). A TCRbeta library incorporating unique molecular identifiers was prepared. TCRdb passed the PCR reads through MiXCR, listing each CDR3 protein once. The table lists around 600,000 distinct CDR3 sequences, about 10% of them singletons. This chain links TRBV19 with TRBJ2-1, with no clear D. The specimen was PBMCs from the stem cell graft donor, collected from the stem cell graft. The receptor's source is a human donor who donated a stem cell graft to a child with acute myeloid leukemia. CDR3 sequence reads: CASNTGQNSYNEQFF. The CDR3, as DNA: TGTGCCAGTAACACCGGGCAAAACTCCTACAATGAGCAGTTCTTC.